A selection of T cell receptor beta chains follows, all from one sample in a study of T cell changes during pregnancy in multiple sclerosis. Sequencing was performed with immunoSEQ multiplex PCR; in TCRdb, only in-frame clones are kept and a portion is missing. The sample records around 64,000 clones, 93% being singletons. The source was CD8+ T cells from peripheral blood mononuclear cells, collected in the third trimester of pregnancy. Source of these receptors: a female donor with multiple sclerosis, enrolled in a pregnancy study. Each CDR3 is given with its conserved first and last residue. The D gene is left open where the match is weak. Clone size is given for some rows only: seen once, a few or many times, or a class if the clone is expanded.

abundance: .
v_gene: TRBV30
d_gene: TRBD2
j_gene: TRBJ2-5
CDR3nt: TGTGCCTGGAACTCGGCGGGAGGGGGTGAGACCCAGTACTTC
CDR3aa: CAWNSAGGGETQYF

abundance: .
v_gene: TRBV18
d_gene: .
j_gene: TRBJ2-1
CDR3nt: TGTGCCAGCTCACCACTTTCCGATGAGCAGTTCTTC
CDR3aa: CASSPLSDEQFF

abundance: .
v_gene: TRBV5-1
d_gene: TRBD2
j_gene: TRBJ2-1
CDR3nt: TGCGCCAGCAGCCCCAGCGGGAGTTCGTACAATGAGCAGTTCTTC
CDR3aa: CASSPSGSSYNEQFF

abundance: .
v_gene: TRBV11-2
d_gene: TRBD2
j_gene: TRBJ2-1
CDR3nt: TGTGCCAGCAGCTTAGGGTGGGCTAGCGGGAGTTGGTCCAATGAGCAGTTCTTC
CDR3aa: CASSLGWASGSWSNEQFF

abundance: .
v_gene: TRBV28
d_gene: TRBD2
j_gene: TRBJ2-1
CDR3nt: TGTGCCAGCCAACTTGATCCGGGACTAGTCCAACTCAATGAGCAGTTCTTC
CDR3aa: CASQLDPGLVQLNEQFF

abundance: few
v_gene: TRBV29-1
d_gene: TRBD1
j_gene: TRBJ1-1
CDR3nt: TGCAGCGCCGAGGAGGGGACAGGGCTCACTGAAGCTTTCTTT
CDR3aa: CSAEEGTGLTEAFF

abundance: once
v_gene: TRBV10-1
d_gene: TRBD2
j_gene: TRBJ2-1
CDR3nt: TGCGCCAGCAGTGAGACGGGCGGGAGGCCTCGGGATCTCTACAATGAGCAGTTCTTC
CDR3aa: CASSETGGRPRDLYNEQFF

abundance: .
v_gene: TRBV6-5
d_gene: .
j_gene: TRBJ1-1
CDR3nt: TGTGCCGCAGCGTTTGGGACTGAAGCTTTCTTT
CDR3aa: CAAAFGTEAFF

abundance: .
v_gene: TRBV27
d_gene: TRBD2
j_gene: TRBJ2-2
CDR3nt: TGTGCCAGCAGTTTCCTAGCGGGACTAACCGGGGAGCTGTTTTTT
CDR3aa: CASSFLAGLTGELFF

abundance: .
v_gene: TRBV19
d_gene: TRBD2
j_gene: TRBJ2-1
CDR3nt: TGTGCCAGTAGTCCTTTAGCGGGAGGGGAGGTTGAGCAGTTCTTC
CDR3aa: CASSPLAGGEVEQFF

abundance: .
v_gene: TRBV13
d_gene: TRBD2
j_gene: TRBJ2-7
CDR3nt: TGTGCCAGCAGCCCGGGACTAGCTATCTACGAGCAGTACTTC
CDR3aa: CASSPGLAIYEQYF

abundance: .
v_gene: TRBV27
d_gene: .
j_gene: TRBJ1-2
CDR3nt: TGTGCCAGCAGAGAACAGGGATACAACTATGGCTACACCTTC
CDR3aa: CASREQGYNYGYTF

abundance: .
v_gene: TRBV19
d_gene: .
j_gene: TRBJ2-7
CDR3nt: TGTGCCAGTAGTATAGGAGCGGGCTACTACGAGCAGTACTTC
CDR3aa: CASSIGAGYYEQYF

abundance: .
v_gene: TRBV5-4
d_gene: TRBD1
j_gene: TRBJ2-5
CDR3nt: TGTGCCAGCAGCATCGGGACAGGGGTTAGGGAGACCCAGTACTTC
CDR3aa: CASSIGTGVRETQYF

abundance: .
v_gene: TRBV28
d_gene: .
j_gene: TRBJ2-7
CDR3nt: TGTGCCAGCAGGGGCGGACTGGGAACCTACGAGCAGTACTTC
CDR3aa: CASRGGLGTYEQYF

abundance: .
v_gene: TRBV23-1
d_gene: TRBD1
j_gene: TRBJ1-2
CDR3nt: TGCGCCAGCAGTCCCGACAGGGGCGACTCCTATGGCTACACCTTC
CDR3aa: CASSPDRGDSYGYTF

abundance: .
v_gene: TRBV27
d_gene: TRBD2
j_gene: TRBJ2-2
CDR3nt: TGTGCCAGCAGCGCTAGCGGAAACACCGGGGAGCTGTTTTTT
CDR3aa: CASSASGNTGELFF

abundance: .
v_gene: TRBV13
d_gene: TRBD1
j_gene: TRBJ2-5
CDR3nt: TGTGCCAGCAGCTCCTCAGGGGGCCTCCACCAAGAGACCCAGTACTTC
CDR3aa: CASSSSGGLHQETQYF

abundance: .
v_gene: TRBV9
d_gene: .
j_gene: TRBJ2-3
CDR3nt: TGTGCCAGCAGCGTGGGGCAGGACACAGATACGCAGTATTTT
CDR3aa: CASSVGQDTDTQYF

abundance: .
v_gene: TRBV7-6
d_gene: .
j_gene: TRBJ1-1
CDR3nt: TGTGCCAGCAGCTTAGGGGGGGGGACTGAAGCTTTCTTT
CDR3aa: CASSLGGGTEAFF

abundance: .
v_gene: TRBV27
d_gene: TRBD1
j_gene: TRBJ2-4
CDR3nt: TGTGCCAGCATTCTGGACAGGGGTGGCAAAAACATTCAGTACTTC
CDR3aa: CASILDRGGKNIQYF

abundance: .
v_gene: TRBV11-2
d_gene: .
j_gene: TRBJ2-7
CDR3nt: TGTGCCAGCAGCTTACAGGACTCCTACGAGCAGTACTTC
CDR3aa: CASSLQDSYEQYF

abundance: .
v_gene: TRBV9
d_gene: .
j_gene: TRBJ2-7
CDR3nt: TGTGCCAGCAGCGCTGATCAGTACGAGCAGTACTTC
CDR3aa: CASSADQYEQYF

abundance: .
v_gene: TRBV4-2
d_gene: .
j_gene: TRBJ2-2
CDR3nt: TGTGCCAGCAGCCTCCGTCCGGGTGACGGGGAGCTGTTTTTT
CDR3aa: CASSLRPGDGELFF

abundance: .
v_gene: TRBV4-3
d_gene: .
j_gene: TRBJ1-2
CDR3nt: TGCGCCAGCAGCCAAGATTTGGGCGACTATGGCTACACCTTC
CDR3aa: CASSQDLGDYGYTF

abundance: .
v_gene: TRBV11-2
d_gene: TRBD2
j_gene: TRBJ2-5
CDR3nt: TGTGCCAGCAGCTTAGTAGTAGCGGGAGGACCAGCGGGGGAGACCCAGTACTTC
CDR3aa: CASSLVVAGGPAGETQYF

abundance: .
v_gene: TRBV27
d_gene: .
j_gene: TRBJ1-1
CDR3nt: TGTGCCAGCAGTTACCAGGGGTCGACTGAAGCTTTCTTT
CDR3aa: CASSYQGSTEAFF

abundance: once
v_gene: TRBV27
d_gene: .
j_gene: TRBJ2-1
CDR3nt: TGTGCCAGCAGTTTAGACAGTGCCTACAATGAGCAGTTCTTC
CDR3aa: CASSLDSAYNEQFF

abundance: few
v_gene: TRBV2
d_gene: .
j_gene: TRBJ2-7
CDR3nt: TGTGCCAGCCCGAGCCAACGGGGGAGGCAGTACTTC
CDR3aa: CASPSQRGRQYF

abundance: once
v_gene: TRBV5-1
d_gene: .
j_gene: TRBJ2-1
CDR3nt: TGCGCCAGCAGCTTGGCCGAGGCAGGGGTGGTCTTC
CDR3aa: CASSLAEAGVVF

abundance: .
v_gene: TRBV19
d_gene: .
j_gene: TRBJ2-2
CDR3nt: TGTGCCAGTAGCGAGGCCGGGGAGCTGTTTTTT
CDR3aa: CASSEAGELFF

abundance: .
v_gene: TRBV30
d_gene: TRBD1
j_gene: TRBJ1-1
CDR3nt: TGTGCCTGGAGTGTACCGGACAGGCAAAACACTGAAGCTTTCTTT
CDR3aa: CAWSVPDRQNTEAFF

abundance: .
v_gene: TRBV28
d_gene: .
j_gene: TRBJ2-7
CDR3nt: TGTGCCAGCAGTTCGACGGGTTCCTACGAGCAGTACTTC
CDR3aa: CASSSTGSYEQYF

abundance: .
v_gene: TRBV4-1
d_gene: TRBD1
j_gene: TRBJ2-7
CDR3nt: TGCGCCAGCAGGTTAGGGACAGATGGCTACGAGCAGTACTTC
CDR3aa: CASRLGTDGYEQYF

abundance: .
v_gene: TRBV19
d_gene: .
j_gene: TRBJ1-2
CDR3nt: TGTGCCACCCCCCTCTATGGCTACACCTTC
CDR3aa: CATPLYGYTF

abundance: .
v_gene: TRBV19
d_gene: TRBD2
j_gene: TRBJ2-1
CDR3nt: TGTGCCAGTAGTTGGGGGGGGTACAATGAGCAGTTCTTC
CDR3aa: CASSWGGYNEQFF

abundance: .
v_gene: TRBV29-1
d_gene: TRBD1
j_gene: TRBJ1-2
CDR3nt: TGCAGCGTTCACGGACGTCGGGCAGGGGGCATTCAGTATGGCTACACCTTC
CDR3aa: CSVHGRRAGGIQYGYTF

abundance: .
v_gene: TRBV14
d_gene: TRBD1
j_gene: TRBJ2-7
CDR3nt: TGTGCCAGCAGCCCACGGGACAGTTCCTACGAGCAGTACTTC
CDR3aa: CASSPRDSSYEQYF

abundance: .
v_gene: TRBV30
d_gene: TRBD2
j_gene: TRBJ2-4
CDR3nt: TGTGCCTATTCCCTAGCGGGGGGACCTGGGGCCATTCAGTACTTC
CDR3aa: CAYSLAGGPGAIQYF

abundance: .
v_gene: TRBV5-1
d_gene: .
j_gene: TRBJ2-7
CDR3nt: TGCGCCAGCAGCCTACCGGAAACAGGGAGTATCTACGAGCAGTACTTC
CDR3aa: CASSLPETGSIYEQYF

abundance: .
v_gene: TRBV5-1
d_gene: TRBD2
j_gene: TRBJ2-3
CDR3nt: TGCGCCAGCAGCTTGGCTCGCGCGGGAGGGCCGTGGTTGGAAGATACGCAGTATTTT
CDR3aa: CASSLARAGGPWLEDTQYF

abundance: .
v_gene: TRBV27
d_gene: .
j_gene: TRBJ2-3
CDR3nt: TGTGCCAGCAGTTTACTGGTGACGAGGGGGGATACGCAGTATTTT
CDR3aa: CASSLLVTRGDTQYF

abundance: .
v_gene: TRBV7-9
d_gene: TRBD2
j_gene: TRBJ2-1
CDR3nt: TGTGCCAGCAGCTTATCACTAGCGGGAGACGGTCATGAGCAGTTCTTC
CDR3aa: CASSLSLAGDGHEQFF

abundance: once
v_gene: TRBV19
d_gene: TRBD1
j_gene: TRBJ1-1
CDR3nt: TGTGCCAGTAGTATTGGGACAGGCCTCTCTTCTGAAGCTTTCTTT
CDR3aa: CASSIGTGLSSEAFF

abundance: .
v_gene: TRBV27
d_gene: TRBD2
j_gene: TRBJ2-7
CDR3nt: TGTGCCAGCAGCTCTCGAGCGGGAACCTACGAGCAGTACTTC
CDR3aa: CASSSRAGTYEQYF

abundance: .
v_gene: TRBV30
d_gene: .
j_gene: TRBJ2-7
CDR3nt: TGTGCCTGGAGAGGGGTCGGTACCTACGAGCAGTACTTC
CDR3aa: CAWRGVGTYEQYF

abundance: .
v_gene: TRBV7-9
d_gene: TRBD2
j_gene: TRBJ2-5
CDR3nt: TGTGCCAGCAGCACCACGGGGGGACTAGCGGGAGAAGAGACCCAGTACTTC
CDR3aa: CASSTTGGLAGEETQYF

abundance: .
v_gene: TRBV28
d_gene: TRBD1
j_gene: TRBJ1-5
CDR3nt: TGTGCCAGCAGACGAAAGTGGACAGGGTTGGGCAATCAGCCCCAGCATTTT
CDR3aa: CASRRKWTGLGNQPQHF

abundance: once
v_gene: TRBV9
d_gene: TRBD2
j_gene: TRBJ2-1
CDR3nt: TGTGCCAGCAGCGCCCCGTGGGGGGAGGCGGGAGCTGACAATGAGCAGTTCTTC
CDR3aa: CASSAPWGEAGADNEQFF

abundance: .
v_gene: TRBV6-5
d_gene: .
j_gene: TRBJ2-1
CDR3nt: TGTGCCAGCAGGGAGGACAATGAGCAGTTCTTC
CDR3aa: CASREDNEQFF

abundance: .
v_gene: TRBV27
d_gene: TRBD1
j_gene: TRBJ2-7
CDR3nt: TGTGCCAGCAGCTCCGGGACAGGAGACTACGAGCAGTACTTC
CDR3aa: CASSSGTGDYEQYF

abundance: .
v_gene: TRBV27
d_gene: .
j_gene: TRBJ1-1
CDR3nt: TGTGCCAGCAGCCGTTTGGGGGACATCCTTAGGGGCACTGAAGCTTTCTTT
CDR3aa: CASSRLGDILRGTEAFF

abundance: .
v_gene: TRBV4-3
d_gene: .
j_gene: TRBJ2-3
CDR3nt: TGCGCCAGCAGCCAAGATCCCGTGGGGAGGACAGATACGCAGTATTTT
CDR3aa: CASSQDPVGRTDTQYF